The 17 T cell receptor beta chains reported below all come from one sample, sequenced in a study of technical replicates of blood from a handful of donors. Produced via immunoSEQ multiplex PCR; TCRdb's table is partial and in-frame only. The profile shows approximately 69,000 clones, around 97% of them singletons. The sample was T cells isolated from PBMCs. The receptors stem from a human donor in good health.

The sample holds one count of this clone. V usage is TRBV27 and J usage is TRBJ2-7; perhaps TRBD2 as D (5 bases). The CDR3 loop spans 15 amino acids. V lost 5 bases to trimming and J lost 3 bases, with 17 bases between them. Germline assignment: CDR1 MNHEY and CDR2 SMNVEV (reference sequence). DNA of the CDR3: TGTGCCAGCAGTCTCTCATTTGGAGGCTACTACGAGCAGTACTTC. As protein: CASSLSFGGYYEQYF.

This clone was counted a single time. The chain couples TRBV9 to TRBJ2-1, with TRBD2 matching over 8 bases. V lost 0 bases, J lost 3 bases, and 2 bases stayed unmatched. This CDR3 is 15 amino acids long. CDR1 SGDLS and CDR2 YYNGEE come from the germline V gene. The CDR3, as DNA: TGTGCCAGCAGCGTAGCGGGGGGGCTCTACAATGAGCAGTTCTTC. Protein: CASSVAGGLYNEQFF.

J is TRBJ2-3 and V is TRBV29-1, with 12 nucleotides matching TRBD2. V gave up 3 bases and J gave up 6 bases; unmatched junction bases: 10. Germline CDR1 is SQVTM and CDR2 is ANQGSEA. The CDR3 has 16 residues. This CDR3 is CSVEGGLAGSGDTQYF. The CDR3 bases are TGCAGCGTTGAGGGCGGACTAGCGGGATCTGGGGATACGCAGTATTTT.

The genes are TRBV29-1 and TRBJ2-3, with a possible D match to TRBD2 (5 bases). Trimming shortened V by 7 bases and J by 0 bases, and 20 bases separated the two germline ends. CDR3 length: 16 residues. Looked up from germline, CDR1 is SQVTM and CDR2 is ANQGSEA. In DNA form, the CDR3 reads TGCAGCGCCATACTACCCCCACCGGGGAGCACAGATACGCAGTATTTT. It is translated as CSAILPPPGSTDTQYF.

The chain uses TRBV11-3 and TRBJ2-1; TRBD2 might be the D (5 bases). Deletions cut 4 bases from V and 7 bases from J, with 17 bases between. The germline gives CDR1 SGHNT, CDR2 YENEEA. This CDR3 is 15 amino acids long. The CDR3 DNA reads as TGTGCCAGCAGCTCCCCAGCCTCGGGCGGGAATGAGCAGTTCTTC. This sequence encodes CASSSPASGGNEQFF.

The chain couples TRBV18 to TRBJ2-7; 7 nucleotides line up with TRBD2. CDR3 size: 15 residues. Per germline, CDR1 KGHSH and CDR2 LQKENI. V lost 0 bases and J lost 6; bases outside the gene matches: 8. The DNA for the CDR3 is TGTGCCAGCTCACCACCGGGAGGGCACGGGGGCGAGCAGTACTTC. Translation gives CASSPPGGHGGEQYF.

This chain joins TRBV28 and TRBJ1-2; the D gene is possibly TRBD1 (6 bases). The CDR3 is made up of 11 amino acids. Trimming pared 5 bases from V and 12 bases from J, leaving 13 bases between. Germline CDR1 reads MDHEN; CDR2 reads SYDVKM. The CDR3 nucleotides read TGTGCCAGCAGTCCCGGGACACACAACACCTTC. This sequence encodes CASSPGTHNTF.

The CDR3 DNA follows: TGTGCCTGGAGGGATCCGGGACAGGGGACTGAGGGAGCTTTCTTT. Residues: CAWRDPGQGTEGAFF. The V gene is TRBV30, the J gene TRBJ1-1; 10 bases agree with TRBD1. The germline V gene encodes CDR1 GTSNPN and CDR2 SVGIG (reference sequence). The CDR3 is 15 residues long. The trim removed 3 bases at V and 10 bases at J, leaving 14 bases unmatched.

The chain uses TRBV6-5 and TRBJ1-6; 7 nucleotides line up with TRBD1. Germline V CDR1 and CDR2: MNHEY, SVGAGI. The CDR3 has 14 residues. Trimming took 4 bases from V and 7 from J; bases not matched to a gene: 4. The CDR3 region has the DNA TGTGCCAGCAGTTGGGACAGCACCAATTCACCCCTCCACTTT. Translating gives CASSWDSTNSPLHF.

The chain employs TRBV4-2 and TRBJ1-4, with D possibly matching TRBD1 (5 bases). Germline V gene lookup returns CDR1 LGHNA and CDR2 YNFKEQ. This CDR3 contains 17 residues. Trimming cost V 0 bases and J 8 bases, with 19 bases left between them. CDR3 amino acids: CASSQDWRAGSVEKLFF. The CDR3 DNA reads as TGTGCCAGCAGCCAAGATTGGAGGGCAGGGTCAGTAGAAAAACTGTTTTTT.

The chain employs TRBV6-1 and TRBJ1-1; a weak D match, TRBD1 (5 bases). Germline-derived CDR1 and CDR2 are MNHNS and SASEGT. V dropped 2 bases and J dropped 0 bases, with 13 bases sitting between them. This CDR3 has 16 residues. DNA for the CDR3: TGTGCCAGCAGTGAATCAGGGAGGCCAGTGAACACTGAAGCTTTCTTT. Protein product: CASSESGRPVNTEAFF.

The rearrangement links TRBV29-1 to TRBJ1-4; no clear D. The germline V and J ends were trimmed by 6 bases and 8 bases, with 13 bases remaining between them. CDR3 length equals 12 residues. CDR1 SQVTM and CDR2 ANQGSEA come from the germline V gene. The CDR3, as DNA: TGCAGCGTGGGTTGGACGGGGGAAAAACTGTTTTTT. Amino acid sequence: CSVGWTGEKLFF.

The rearrangement links TRBV5-1 to TRBJ2-3, with D uncertain. V lost 6 bases to trimming and J lost 2 bases, with 13 bases between them. Germline V gene data show CDR1 as SGHRS and CDR2 as YFSETQ. This CDR3 region has 14 residues. CDR3 protein: CASNLTPYTDTQYF. CDR3 DNA sequence: TGCGCCAGCAACCTGACACCTTACACAGATACGCAGTATTTT.

The rearrangement uses TRBV7-6 and TRBJ2-7; 7 bases line up with TRBD2. CDR1 and CDR2 (germline): SGHVS, FNYEAQ. CDR3 length: 16 residues. The J segment lost 0 bases and the V segment lost 3 bases, leaving 8 bases of the junction unmatched. The CDR3 nucleotides are TGTGCCAGCAGCTTGTCCCCGGGGGGAAACTCCTACGAGCAGTACTTC. Translated, it gives CASSLSPGGNSYEQYF.

This clone has just one count. The chain carries TRBV30 and TRBJ2-1, with 8 bases identical to TRBD2. CDR1 and CDR2 (germline): GTSNPN, SVGIG (reference sequence). The CDR3 spans 17 residues. Trimming cost V 2 bases and J 6 bases; bases outside gene matches: 15. The CDR3 bases are TGTGCCTGGAGTAAGGACGGGCGGGGGGCTCTCTCCAATGAGCAGTTCTTC. This encodes CAWSKDGRGALSNEQFF.

This rearrangement joins TRBV29-1 to TRBJ2-7; TRBD1 matches at 7 bases. V shed 6 bases and J 4 bases; nucleotides not matched to a gene: 6. The CDR3 covers 12 residues. CDR1 and CDR2 (germline): SQVTM, ANQGSEA. The CDR3 loop is CSVGGQEYEQYF. In DNA, the CDR3 is TGCAGCGTGGGCGGACAGGAATACGAGCAGTACTTC.

The chain recombines TRBV2 with TRBJ2-3; 13 bases match TRBD2. This CDR3 is built from 17 residues. The germline V gene has CDR1 SNHLY and CDR2 FYNNEI. Trimming took 2 bases from V and 5 from J; bases not matched to a gene: 7. CDR3 nucleotides: TGTGCCAGCAGTGAAAAACTGACTAGCGGGGGGAAAGATACGCAGTATTTT. Protein product: CASSEKLTSGGKDTQYF.